The 2 T cell receptor beta chains below were found in one sample sequenced in a study of lung T cells in sarcoidosis with Löfgren's syndrome. Using its own MiXCR run on the reads, TCRdb lists one record per CDR3 protein. The top ten hold approximately 7% of the sample, which has roughly 3,200 distinct CDR3 sequences, around 17% seen once. Sequencing was performed on CD4+ T cells from bronchoalveolar lavage. The receptors stem from a human donor with sarcoidosis (Löfgren's syndrome or another form), or a control subject (not recorded which).

By proportion, this clonotype is large. The CDR3 protein is CASSQGEAYNEQFF. In DNA form, the CDR3 reads TGCGCCAGCAGCCAGGGGGAGGCCTACAATGAGCAGTTCTTC. This chain joins TRBV4-3 and TRBJ2-1, with D maybe TRBD2 (6 bases). The CDR3 length is 14 residues. V lost 3 bases and J 2 bases, leaving 8 bases between the germline ends. CDR1 is LGHNA and CDR2 is YSLEER in the germline V gene.

Worth noting for this clonotype: This could be a read error, since a much larger clone is one nucleotide away. The chain is built from TRBV27 and TRBJ2-1, with D possibly being TRBD2 (5 bases). This CDR3 comprises 16 residues. CDR1 MNHEY and CDR2 SMNVEV come from the germline V gene (reference sequence). V was trimmed by 7 bases and J by 1 base, leaving 17 bases between them. The CDR3 DNA reads as TGTGCCAGCAATAGATGGACTTCTAGATCCTACAATGAGCAGTTCTTC. Its translation is CASNRWTSRSYNEQFF.